This T cell receptor beta chain was obtained from a study of response to subunit inactivated influenza vaccine. Study observations and caveats: Every seasonal influenza vaccination brings in few new T cells, the authors suggested.

In this sample, this clonotype turned up a few times. Antigen: not known. Germline assignment: CDR1 MNHEY and CDR2 SVGAGI. Trimming cost V 2 bases and J 3 bases, with 8 bases left between them. The CDR3 runs 13 residues. Using its own MiXCR run on the RT-PCR reads, TCRdb lists one record per CDR3 protein. This sample has around 580,000 distinct CDR3 sequences, with about 12% found just once. Specimen: PBMCs from blood, collected on the day of vaccination. This sequence originates from a man between 50 and 59 years old who received an inactivated influenza vaccine. The chain has TRBV6-5 and TRBJ2-7; D unclear. CDR3 sequence (DNA): TGTGCCAGCAGTTACCTGGCAGACTACGAGCAGTACTTC. Its translation: CASSYLADYEQYF.